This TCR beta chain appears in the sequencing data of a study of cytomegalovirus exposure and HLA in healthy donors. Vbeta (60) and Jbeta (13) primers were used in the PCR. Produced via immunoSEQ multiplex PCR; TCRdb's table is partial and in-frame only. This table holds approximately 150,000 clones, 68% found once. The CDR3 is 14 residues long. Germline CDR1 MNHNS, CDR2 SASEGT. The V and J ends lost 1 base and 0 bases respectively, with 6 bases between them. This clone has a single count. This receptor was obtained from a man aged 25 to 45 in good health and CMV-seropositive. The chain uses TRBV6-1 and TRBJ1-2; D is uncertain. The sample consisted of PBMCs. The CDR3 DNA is TGTGCCAGCAGTGAAGTCTTAGCTAACTATGGCTACACCTTC. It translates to CASSEVLANYGYTF.